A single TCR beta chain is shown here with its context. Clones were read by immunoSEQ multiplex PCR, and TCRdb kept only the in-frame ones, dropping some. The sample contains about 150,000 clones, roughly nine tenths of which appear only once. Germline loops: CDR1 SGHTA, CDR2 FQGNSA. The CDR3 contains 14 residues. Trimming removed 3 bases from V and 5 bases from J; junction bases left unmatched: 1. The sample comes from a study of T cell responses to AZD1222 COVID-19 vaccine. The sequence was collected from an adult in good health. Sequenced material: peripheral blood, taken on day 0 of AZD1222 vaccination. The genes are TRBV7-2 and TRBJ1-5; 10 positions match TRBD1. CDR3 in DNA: TGTGCCAGCAGCTTTGACAGGGGGCATCAGCCCCAGCATTTT. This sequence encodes CASSFDRGHQPQHF.